This TCR beta chain derives from a study of T-cell reconstitution after alpha-beta-depleted transplantation in children (dated by TCRdb to about 2016). About the investigation overall: T-cell immune reconstitution after TCRalphabeta/CD19-depleted allogeneic hematopoietic cell transplantation in children was quantitatively tracked in the study by means of TCR repertoire profiling. What the research found in general, with its limitations: In some patients, the high TCRbeta diversity seen at day 60 was put down to recipient T cells and intrathymic progenitors that had survived conditioning. Apparently early alphabetaT-cell count recovery about two months after transplant reportedly relied on only several hundred rapidly expanded clones derived from non-depleted graft cells. The frequencies of hyperexpanded clones fell over the following months, and after one year, T-cell counts and TCRbeta diversity were mostly attributed to newly produced T cells.

The label giving this sample's treatment or condition can be read as: allogeneic hematopoietic cell transplantation with graft depleted of TCRalphabeta T cells and CD19 B cells. TCRalphabeta/CD19-depleted allogeneic hematopoietic cell grafts were given to the transplant recipients, all of whom were children. The CDR3 runs 14 residues from the cysteine to the phenylalanine. Of the read, only the CDR3 DNA is kept; its 42 bases are in frame from base 1. CDR1 and CDR2 are read off the germline V gene (reference sequence) as DFQATT and SNEGSKA. Clipping removes 6 bases from V and 2 bases from J, with 10 as the unmatched junction base count. Receptor amplification or capture employed PCR. The sequencing machine was an Illumina HiSeq 2500. To normalize quantification of the TCRbeta repertoire, the TCR libraries were built with molecular barcoding that relied on unique molecular identifiers. Using fastp trimming at Q25 and MiXCR clonotype assembly, TCRdb reanalyzed the public sequencing data and kept in-frame beta chains. Rows with a matching CDR3 protein are joined into one entry that keeps the most common DNA and genes. This sample lists 440,000 or so distinct CDR3 sequences; roughly 43% were detected once. Approximately 25% of the sample comes from the top ten.

This clonotype was seen more than once but under ten times. The target of this receptor is not known. One base away there is no much larger clone; base qualities are not given. This receptor was identified in a girl aged 2 to 9 with aplastic anemia, due to receive a stem cell transplant. The sample here was PBMCs, taken before TCRalphabeta/CD19-depleted stem cell transplant. This chain is built from TRBV20-1 and TRBJ2-7; 7 bases in the junction line up with TRBD1. The CDR3 loop reads CSANDRVPPYEQYF. In nucleotides, the sequence is TGCAGTGCCAATGACAGGGTCCCCCCCTACGAGCAGTACTTC.